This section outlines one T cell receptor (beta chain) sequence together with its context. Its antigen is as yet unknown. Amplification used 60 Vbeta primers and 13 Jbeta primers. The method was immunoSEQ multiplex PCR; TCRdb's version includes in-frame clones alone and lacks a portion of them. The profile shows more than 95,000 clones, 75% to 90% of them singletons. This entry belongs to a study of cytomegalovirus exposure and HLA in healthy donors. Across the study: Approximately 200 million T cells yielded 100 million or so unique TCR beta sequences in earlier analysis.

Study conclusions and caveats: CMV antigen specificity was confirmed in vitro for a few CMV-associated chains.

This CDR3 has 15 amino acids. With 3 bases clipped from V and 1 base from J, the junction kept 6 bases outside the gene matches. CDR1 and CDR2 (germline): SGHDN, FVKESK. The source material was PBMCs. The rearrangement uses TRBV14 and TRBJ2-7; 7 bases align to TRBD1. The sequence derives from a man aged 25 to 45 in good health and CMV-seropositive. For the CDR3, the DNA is TGTGCCAGCAGCCATTCCTGGACAGGATCCTACGAGCAGTACTTC. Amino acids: CASSHSWTGSYEQYF.